The sequence of this T cell receptor beta chain was determined in a study of T cells of healthy individuals (dated by TCRdb to between 2017 and 2018). Of note for this clonotype: The antigen it binds to is not known. No per-base quality is available; no much larger clone lies one base away.

The CDR3 numbers 10 residues from cysteine through phenylalanine. Kept here is only the CDR3 DNA, which spans 30 bases and is read in frame from base 1. V is cut by 8 bases and J by 7 bases, and the space between the germline ends is 9 bases. The library was produced with 5' RACE. The listed sequencing device is Illumina MiSeq. Using fastp trimming at Q25 and MiXCR clonotype assembly, TCRdb reanalyzed the public sequencing data and kept in-frame beta chains. All rows with the same CDR3 protein become a single entry with the most common DNA and genes. This sample holds about 63,000 distinct CDR3 sequences; around 15% were observed only once. 4% to 5% of the sample is in the top ten clones.

The rearranged segments are TRBV12-3 or TRBV12-4 and TRBJ2-7; the D gene is perhaps TRBD2, from 5 matching bases. The receptor was derived from a human donor in good health. The DNA sequence follows: TGTGCCAGCGCGCCGGGAGAGCAGTACTTC. Its translation is CASAPGEQYF.